The clone carrying this T cell receptor beta chain has just a few counts. The source of the sample is a study of T-cell memory formation after mild COVID-19. One entry per CDR3 protein, called by TCRdb with MiXCR from the 5' RACE reads. The profile shows about 180,000 distinct CDR3 sequences, 15% to 20% of them singletons. This sequence originates from a young man who had mild COVID-19 (a few samples of this study predate the infection). Cell type and time point are not known. Sequences were obtained from PBMCs or a T cell subset sorted from them (not recorded which).

This CDR3 reads CASSREGQGGAGANVLTF. CDR3 bases: TGTGCCAGCAGCCGTGAGGGACAGGGCGGTGCTGGGGCCAACGTCCTGACTTTC. The J gene is TRBJ2-6, the V gene TRBV7-2, with 9 bases aligning to TRBD1. The junction had 10 bases not matched to a gene; V was cut back by 5 bases and J by 2 bases. This CDR3 is built from 18 residues. The germline CDR1 and CDR2 sequences are SGHTA and FQGNSA.